The clone carrying this TCR beta chain was counted a few times. Germline CDR1 reads SGDLS; CDR2 reads YYNGEE. The CDR3 length is 15 residues. Unmatched junction bases numbered 4, after V lost 0 bases and J lost 1 base. Profiled with immunoSEQ multiplex PCR; TCRdb holds only in-frame clones, not every one. The sample consists of 95,000 to 130,000 clones, approximately 90% of them appearing once. The sample is drawn from a study of blood T cell repertoires in COVID-19. Study as a whole: Whether acute or convalescent, the COVID-19 samples came from the United States, Italy and Spain.

This TCR derives from a human donor with active COVID-19. The donor label of this sample is uncertain. The chain recombines TRBV9 with TRBJ2-7, with 7 nucleotides matching TRBD2. Sequenced material: peripheral blood. CDR3: CASSVADGGSYEQYF. CDR3 bases: TGTGCCAGCAGCGTAGCTGACGGGGGGTCCTACGAGCAGTACTTC.